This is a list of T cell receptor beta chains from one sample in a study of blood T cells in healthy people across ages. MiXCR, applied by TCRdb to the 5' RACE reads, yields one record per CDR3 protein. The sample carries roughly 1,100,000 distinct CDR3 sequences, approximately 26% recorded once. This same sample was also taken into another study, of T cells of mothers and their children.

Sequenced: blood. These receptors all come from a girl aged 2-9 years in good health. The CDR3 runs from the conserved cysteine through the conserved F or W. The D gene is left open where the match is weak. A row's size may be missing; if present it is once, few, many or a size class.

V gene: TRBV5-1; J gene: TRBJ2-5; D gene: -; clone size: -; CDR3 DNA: TGCGCCAGCACCATAAGAGGGAGTGGAGGGAAAGAGACCCAGTACTTC; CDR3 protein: CASTIRGSGGKETQYF
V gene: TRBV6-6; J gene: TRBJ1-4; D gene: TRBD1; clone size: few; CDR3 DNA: TGTGCCAGCAGTCTCGTCACAGGGGAAGGGGAAAAACTGTTTTTT; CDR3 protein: CASSLVTGEGEKLFF
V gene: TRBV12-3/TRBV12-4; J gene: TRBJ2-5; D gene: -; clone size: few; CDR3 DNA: TGTGCCAGCAGTTTCGACGGTCTTGAAGAGACCCAGTACTTC; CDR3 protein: CASSFDGLEETQYF
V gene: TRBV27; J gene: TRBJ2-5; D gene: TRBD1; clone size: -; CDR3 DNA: TGTGCCAGCTCCCTCAGGGGGAACGCAGAGACCCAGTACTTC; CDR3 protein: CASSLRGNAETQYF
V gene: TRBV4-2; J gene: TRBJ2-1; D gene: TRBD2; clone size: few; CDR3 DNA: TGTGCCAGCAGCCAAGATCGGACTAGCGATGAGCAGTTCTTC; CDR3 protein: CASSQDRTSDEQFF
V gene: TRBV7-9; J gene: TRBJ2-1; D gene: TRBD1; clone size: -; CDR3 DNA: TGTGCCAGCAGCACATGGGACAGGATAGACGAGCAGTTCTTC; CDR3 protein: CASSTWDRIDEQFF
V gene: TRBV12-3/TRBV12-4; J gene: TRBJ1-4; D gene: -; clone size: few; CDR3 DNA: TGTGCCAGCAGTCCCCCGTCTGGGTGGGAAAAACTGTTTTTT; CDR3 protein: CASSPPSGWEKLFF
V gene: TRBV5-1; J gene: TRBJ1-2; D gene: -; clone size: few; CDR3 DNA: TGCGCCAGCAGCCCACAGGCGACTGACTATGGCTACACCTTC; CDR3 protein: CASSPQATDYGYTF
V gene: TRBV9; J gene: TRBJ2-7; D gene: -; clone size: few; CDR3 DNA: TGTGCCAGCAGCGTAGTCGCGGGCTCCTACGAGCAGTACTTC; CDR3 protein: CASSVVAGSYEQYF
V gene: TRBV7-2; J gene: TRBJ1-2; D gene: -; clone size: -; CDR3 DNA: TGTGCCAGCAGCTTTTTTCCCAGTGGCTACACCTTC; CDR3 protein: CASSFFPSGYTF